The source of this T cell receptor (beta chain) is a study of OX40 agonist ivuxolimab in advanced cancers. At the level of the study: The study reported partial responses in three patients: one hepatocellular carcinoma, two cutaneous melanoma.

Peripheral blood came from all dose cohorts at three timepoints. Note on this clone: The target antigen is unknown.

Only in-frame clones appear in the TCRdb table, and some are missing; sequencing was by immunoSEQ multiplex PCR. The table lists tens of thousands of clones, roughly nine tenths of them singletons. Study-level points and caveats: Dosing at 0.1 to 3.0 mg/kg was accompanied by clonal expansion of CD4+ and CD8+ blood T cells by week 6. Average numbers of expanded clones were greater in CD8+ T cells than in CD4+.

The CDR3 is 14 residues long. Germline CDR1 reads MDHEN; CDR2 reads SYDVKM. Between the trimmed V and J ends, which lost 1 base and 9 bases, there was a span of 13 bases. The chain has TRBV28 and TRBJ2-1; weak D call: TRBD2 (6 bases). The sequence derives from an adult with an advanced solid tumor such as melanoma, head and neck, liver or kidney cancer. Sequencing used CD4+ or CD8+ T cells sorted from blood, obtained in a trial of the OX40 agonist ivuxolimab. The DNA for the CDR3 is TGTGCCAGCAGTTTATACGGGACTGAAGGTGAGCAGTTCTTC. Its translation: CASSLYGTEGEQFF.